The sequence of this T cell receptor (beta chain) was determined in a study of blood T cell repertoires in COVID-19. How the authors handled the data: Using reference gene primer amplification, nucleated cell counts were estimated. Some clones are missing from TCRdb's copy, which holds only in-frame ones; the method was immunoSEQ multiplex PCR. D and trimming come from the DNA, and the V and J calls and clone size come from that table. The data hold 250,000 to 300,000 clones, with around 78% observed a single time. This clone was counted only a few times. Sequenced sample: peripheral blood. The source is a man between 60 and 70 years old who had recovered from COVID-19.

CDR3 nucleotide sequence: TGTGCCAGCTCACCCCGGGGGGCGGCGGGCAATCAGCCCCAGCATTTT. Amino acids: CASSPRGAAGNQPQHF. The chain has TRBV18 and TRBJ1-5, with a tentative D call TRBD1 (6 bases). V lost 3 bases, J lost 2 bases, and 14 bases lay in between. The CDR3 totals 16 residues. CDR1 is KGHSH, CDR2 LQKENI, per germline.